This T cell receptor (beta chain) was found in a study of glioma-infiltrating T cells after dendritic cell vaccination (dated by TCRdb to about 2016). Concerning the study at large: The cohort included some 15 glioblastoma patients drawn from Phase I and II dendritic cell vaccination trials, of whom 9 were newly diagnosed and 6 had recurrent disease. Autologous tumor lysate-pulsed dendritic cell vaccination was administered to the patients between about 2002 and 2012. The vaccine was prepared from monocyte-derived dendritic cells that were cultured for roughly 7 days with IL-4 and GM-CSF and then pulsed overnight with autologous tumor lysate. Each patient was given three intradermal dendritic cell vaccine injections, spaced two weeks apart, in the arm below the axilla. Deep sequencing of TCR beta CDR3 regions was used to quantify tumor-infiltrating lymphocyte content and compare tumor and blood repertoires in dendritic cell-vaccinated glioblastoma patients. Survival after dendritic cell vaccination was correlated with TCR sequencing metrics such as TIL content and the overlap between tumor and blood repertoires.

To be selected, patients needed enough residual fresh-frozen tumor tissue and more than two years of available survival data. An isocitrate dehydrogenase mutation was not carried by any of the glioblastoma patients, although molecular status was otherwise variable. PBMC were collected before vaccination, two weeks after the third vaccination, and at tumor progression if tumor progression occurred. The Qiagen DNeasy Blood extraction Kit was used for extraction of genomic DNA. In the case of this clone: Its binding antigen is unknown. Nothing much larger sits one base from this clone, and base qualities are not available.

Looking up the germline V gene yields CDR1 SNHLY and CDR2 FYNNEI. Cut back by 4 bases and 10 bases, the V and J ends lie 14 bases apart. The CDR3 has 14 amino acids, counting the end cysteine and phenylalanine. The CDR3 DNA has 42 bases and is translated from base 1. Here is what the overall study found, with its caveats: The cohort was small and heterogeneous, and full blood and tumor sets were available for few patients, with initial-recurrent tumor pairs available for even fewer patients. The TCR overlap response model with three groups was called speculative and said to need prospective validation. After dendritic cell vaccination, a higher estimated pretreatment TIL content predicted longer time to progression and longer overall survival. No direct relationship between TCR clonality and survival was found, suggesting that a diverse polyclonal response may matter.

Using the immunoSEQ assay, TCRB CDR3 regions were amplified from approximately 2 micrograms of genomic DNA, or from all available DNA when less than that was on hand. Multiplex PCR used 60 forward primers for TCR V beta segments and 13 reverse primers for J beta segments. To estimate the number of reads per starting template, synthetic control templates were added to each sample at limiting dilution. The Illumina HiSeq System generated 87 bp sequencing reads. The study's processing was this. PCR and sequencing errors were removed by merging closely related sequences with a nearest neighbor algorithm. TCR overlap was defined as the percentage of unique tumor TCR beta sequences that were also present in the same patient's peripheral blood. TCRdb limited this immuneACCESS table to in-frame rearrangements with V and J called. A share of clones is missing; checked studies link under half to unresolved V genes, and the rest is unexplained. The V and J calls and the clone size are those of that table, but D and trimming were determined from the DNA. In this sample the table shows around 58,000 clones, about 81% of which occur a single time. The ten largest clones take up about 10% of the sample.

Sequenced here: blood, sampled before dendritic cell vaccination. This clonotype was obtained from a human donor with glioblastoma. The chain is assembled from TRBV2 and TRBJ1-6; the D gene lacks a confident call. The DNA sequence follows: TGTGCCAGCAGTGGGCGGCAGAGACGATCACCCCTCCACTTT. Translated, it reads CASSGRQRRSPLHF.